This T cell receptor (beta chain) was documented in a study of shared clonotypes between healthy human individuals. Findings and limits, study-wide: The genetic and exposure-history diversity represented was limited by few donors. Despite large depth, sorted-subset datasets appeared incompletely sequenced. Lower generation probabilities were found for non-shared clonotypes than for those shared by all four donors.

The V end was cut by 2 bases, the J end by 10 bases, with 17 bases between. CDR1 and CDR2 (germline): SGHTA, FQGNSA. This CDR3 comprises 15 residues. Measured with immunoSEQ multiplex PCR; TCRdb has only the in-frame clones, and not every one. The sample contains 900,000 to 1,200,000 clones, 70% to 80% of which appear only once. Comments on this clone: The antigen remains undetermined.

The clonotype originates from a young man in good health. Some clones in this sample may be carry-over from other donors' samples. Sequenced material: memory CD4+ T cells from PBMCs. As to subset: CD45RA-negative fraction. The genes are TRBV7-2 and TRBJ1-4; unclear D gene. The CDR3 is CASSLNDPPRGKLFF. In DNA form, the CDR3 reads TGTGCCAGCAGCTTAAACGACCCCCCACGGGGAAAACTGTTTTTT.